This T cell receptor (beta chain) was profiled in a study of metastatic and nonmetastatic thyroid tumors. Findings of the study overall: When malignant thyroid tumors were compared with benign nodules, TCR beta diversity was reportedly significantly higher in the malignant tumors. This held in both blood and tumor samples.

Before thyroid surgery, none of the patients had received any treatment. In its sample, this clone was seen many times. The antigen remains undetermined. With 3 bases clipped from V and 2 bases from J, the junction kept 4 bases outside the gene matches. The CDR3 is made up of 16 amino acids. Germline CDR1 is MDHEN and CDR2 is SYDVKM. TCRdb reassembled clones from the PCR reads with MiXCR. The sample lists roughly 48,000 clones, approximately 15% occurring once. Sequencing was performed on blood. V and J are TRBV28 and TRBJ1-5; TRBD1 matches at 10 bases. The sequence derives from a female donor with papillary thyroid cancer or a benign thyroid nodule (not recorded which). Some clones in this sample may be carry-over from other donors' samples. CDR3 loop: CASSFRDRGRNQPQHF. CDR3 coding DNA: TGTGCCAGCAGTTTCCGGGACAGGGGACGCAATCAGCCCCAGCATTTT.